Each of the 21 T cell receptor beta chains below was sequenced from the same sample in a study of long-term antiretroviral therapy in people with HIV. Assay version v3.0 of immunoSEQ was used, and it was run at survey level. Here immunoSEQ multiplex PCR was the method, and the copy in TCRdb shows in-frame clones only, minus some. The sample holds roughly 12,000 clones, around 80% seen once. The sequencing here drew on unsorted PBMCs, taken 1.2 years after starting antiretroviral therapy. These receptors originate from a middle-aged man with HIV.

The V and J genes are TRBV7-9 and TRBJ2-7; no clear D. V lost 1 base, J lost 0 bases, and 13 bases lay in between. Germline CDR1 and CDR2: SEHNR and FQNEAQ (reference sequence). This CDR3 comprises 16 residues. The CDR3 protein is CASSLVLASSSYEQYF. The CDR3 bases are TGTGCCAGCAGCTTAGTGTTGGCCTCGAGCTCCTACGAGCAGTACTTC.

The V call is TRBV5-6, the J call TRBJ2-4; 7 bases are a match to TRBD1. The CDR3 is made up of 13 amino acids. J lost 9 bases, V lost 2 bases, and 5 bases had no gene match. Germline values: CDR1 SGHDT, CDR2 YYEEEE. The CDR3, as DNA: TGTGCCAGCAGCTTCCACAGGGGCCGCATTCAGTACTTC. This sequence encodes CASSFHRGRIQYF.

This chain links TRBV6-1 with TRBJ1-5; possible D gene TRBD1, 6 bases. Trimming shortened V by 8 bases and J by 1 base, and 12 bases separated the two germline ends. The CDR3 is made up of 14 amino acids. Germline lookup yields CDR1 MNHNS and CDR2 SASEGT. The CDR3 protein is CASAQQGSNQPQHF. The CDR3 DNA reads TGTGCCAGCGCCCAGCAGGGGAGCAATCAGCCCCAGCATTTT.

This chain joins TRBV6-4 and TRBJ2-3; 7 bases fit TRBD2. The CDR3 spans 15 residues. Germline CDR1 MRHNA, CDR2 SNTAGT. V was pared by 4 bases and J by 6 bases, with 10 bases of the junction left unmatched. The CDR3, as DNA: TGTGCCAGCAGTGCCCTAACCGGGGGAGGGGATACGCAGTATTTT. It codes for CASSALTGGGDTQYF.

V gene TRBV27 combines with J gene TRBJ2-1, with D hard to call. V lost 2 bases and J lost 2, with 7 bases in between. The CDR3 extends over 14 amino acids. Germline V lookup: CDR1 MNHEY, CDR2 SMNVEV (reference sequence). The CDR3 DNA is TGTGCCAGCAGTTTAGCGGCGACCTACAATGAGCAGTTCTTC. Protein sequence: CASSLAATYNEQFF.

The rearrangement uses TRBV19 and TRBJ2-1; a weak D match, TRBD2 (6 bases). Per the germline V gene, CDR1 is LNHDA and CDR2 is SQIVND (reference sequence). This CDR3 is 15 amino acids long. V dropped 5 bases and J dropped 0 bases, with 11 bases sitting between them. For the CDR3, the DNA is TGTGCCAGTAGTGACGGGGGTAGCTCCTACAATGAGCAGTTCTTC. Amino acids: CASSDGGSSYNEQFF.

The CDR3 spells CASSLAAGYNQPQHF. The CDR3 DNA follows: TGTGCCAGCAGCTTGGCAGCAGGGTACAATCAGCCCCAGCATTTT. J is TRBJ1-5 and V is TRBV5-6; a weak D match, TRBD1 (5 bases). CDR3 size: 15 residues. Trimming took 0 bases from V and 3 from J, leaving 10 bases between them. Looked up from germline, CDR1 is SGHDT and CDR2 is YYEEEE.

DNA of the CDR3: TGTGCCATCAGTGAGTGGGGGAGAACAGATACGCAGTATTTT. Protein product: CAISEWGRTDTQYF. The rearrangement links TRBV10-3 to TRBJ2-3; perhaps D is TRBD1 or TRBD2 (5 bases each). CDR1 is ENHRY and CDR2 is SYGVKD in the germline V gene. V dropped 1 base and J dropped 3 bases, with 8 bases sitting between them. The CDR3 loop spans 14 amino acids.

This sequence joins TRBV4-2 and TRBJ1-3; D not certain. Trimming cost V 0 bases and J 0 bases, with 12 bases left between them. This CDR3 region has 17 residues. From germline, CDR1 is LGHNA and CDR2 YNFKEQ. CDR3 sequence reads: CASSQDLSGFSGNTIYF. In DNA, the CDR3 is TGTGCCAGCAGCCAAGATCTTTCAGGTTTCTCTGGAAACACCATATATTTT.

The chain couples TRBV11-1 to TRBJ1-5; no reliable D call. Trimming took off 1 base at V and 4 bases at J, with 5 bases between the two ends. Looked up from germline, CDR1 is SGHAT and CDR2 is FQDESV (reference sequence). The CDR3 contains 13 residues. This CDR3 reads CASSLDLNQPQHF. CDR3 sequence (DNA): TGTGCCAGCAGCTTAGATCTAAATCAGCCCCAGCATTTT.

CDR3 DNA sequence: TGTGCCAGCAGCTTAACCGCAGGACAGGGACGCACAGATACGCAGTATTTT. Amino acid sequence: CASSLTAGQGRTDTQYF. The chain links TRBV5-6 to TRBJ2-3; 8 nucleotides agree with TRBD1. The CDR3 runs 17 residues. The germline V gene encodes CDR1 SGHDT and CDR2 YYEEEE. After removal of 2 bases from V and 1 base from J, the junction contained 9 bases not matched to a gene.

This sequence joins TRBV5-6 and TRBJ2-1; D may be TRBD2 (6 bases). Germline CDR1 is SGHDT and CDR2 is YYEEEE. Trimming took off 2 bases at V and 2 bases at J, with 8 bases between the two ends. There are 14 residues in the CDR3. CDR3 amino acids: CASSFWGAYNEQFF. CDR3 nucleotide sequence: TGTGCCAGCAGCTTTTGGGGGGCCTACAATGAGCAGTTCTTC. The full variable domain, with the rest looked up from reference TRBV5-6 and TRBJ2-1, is DAGVTQSPTHLIKTRGQQVTLRCSPKSGHDTVSWYQQALGQGPQFIFQYYEEEERQRGNFPDRFSGHQFPNYSSELNVNALLLGDSALYLCASSFWGAYNEQFFGPGTRLTVL.

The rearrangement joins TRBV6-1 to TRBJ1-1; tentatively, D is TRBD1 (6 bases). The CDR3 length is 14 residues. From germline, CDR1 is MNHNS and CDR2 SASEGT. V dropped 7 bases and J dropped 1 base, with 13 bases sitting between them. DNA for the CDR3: TGTGCCAGCACCGCAAGGGGGAGGAACACTGAAGCTTTCTTT. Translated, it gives CASTARGRNTEAFF.

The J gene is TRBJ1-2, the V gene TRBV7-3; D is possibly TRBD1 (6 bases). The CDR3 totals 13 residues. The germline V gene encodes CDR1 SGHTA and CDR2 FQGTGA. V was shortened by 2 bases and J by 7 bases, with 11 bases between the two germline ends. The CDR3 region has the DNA TGTGCCAGCAGCTTATCAGGGGCGCTTGGCTACACCTTC. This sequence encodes CASSLSGALGYTF. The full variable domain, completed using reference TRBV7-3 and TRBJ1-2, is GAGVSQTPSNKVTEKGKYVELRCDPISGHTALYWYRQSLGQGPEFLIYFQGTGAADDSGLPNDRFFAVRPEGSVSTLKIQRTERGDSAVYLCASSLSGALGYTFGSGTRLTVV.

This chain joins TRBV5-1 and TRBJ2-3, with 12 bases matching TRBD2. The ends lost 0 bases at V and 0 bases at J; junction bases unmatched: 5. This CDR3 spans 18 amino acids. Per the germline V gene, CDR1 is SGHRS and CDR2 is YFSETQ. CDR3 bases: TGCGCCAGCAGCTTGGTTTGGACTAGCGGGGAGAGCACAGATACGCAGTATTTT. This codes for CASSLVWTSGESTDTQYF.

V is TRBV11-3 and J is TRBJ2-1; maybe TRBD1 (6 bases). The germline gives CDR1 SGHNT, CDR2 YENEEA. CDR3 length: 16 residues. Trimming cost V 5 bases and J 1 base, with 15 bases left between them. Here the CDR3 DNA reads TGTGCCAGCAGCGCACGGGACACAGGGTCCTACAATGAGCAGTTCTTC. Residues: CASSARDTGSYNEQFF.

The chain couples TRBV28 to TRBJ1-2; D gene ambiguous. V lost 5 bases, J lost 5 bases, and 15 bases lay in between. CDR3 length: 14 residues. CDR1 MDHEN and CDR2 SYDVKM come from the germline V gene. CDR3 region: CASSEGTSLYGYTF. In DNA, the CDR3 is TGTGCCAGCAGTGAAGGCACTTCCCTTTATGGCTACACCTTC.

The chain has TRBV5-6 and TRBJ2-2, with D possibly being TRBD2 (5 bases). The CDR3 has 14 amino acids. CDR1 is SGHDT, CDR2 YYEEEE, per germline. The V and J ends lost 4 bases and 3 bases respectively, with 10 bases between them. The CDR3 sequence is CASSLRLYTGELFF. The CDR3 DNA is TGTGCCAGCAGCCTACGACTATACACCGGGGAGCTGTTTTTT.

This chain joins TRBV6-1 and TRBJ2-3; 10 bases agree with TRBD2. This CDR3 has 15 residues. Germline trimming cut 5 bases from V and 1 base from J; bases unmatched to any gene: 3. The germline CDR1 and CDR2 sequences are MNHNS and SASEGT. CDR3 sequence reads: CASSLAGDRTDTQYF. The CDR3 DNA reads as TGTGCCAGCAGTCTAGCGGGGGACCGCACAGATACGCAGTATTTT.

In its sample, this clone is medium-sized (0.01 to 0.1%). The CDR3 DNA follows: TGTGCCAGCAGTTTGACAGGGGGCGTGCAGCCCCAGCATTTT. It codes for CASSLTGGVQPQHF. The V and J genes are TRBV2 and TRBJ1-5; 10 bases agree with TRBD1. V shed 5 bases, J shed 7 bases, and the junction held 5 bases outside the gene matches. The CDR3 has 14 amino acids. Germline values: CDR1 SNHLY, CDR2 FYNNEI.

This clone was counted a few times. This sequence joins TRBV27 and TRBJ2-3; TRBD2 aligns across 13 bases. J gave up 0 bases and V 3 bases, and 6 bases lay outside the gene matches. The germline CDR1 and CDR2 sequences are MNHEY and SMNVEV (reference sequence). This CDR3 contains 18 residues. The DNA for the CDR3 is TGTGCCAGCAGTTTCGCTAGACTAGCGGGGGGAAGCACAGATACGCAGTATTTT. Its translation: CASSFARLAGGSTDTQYF.